This is a list of T cell receptor beta chains from one sample in a study of CD4 T cells in relation to SARS-CoV-2 and coronaviruses. The protocol was immunoSEQ multiplex PCR, while the TCRdb copy is restricted to in-frame clones and leaves out a portion. The sample carries about 65,000 clones, 80% to 90% recorded once. The sequencing sample was made of memory CD4+ T cells from PBMCs. The receptors originated from a human donor in good health. Both conserved end residues are part of each CDR3. A D gene is named only where the DNA matches it firmly. Clone size is stated in some rows and not others, as once, few, many or a class when expanded.

V	J	size	D	CDR3	DNA
TRBV7-2	TRBJ2-1	once	NA	CASSLNREPYNEQFF	TGTGCCAGTAGCCTTAACAGGGAACCCTACAATGAGCAGTTCTTC
TRBV2	TRBJ2-7	NA	NA	CASGGGSYEQYF	TGTGCCAGTGGCGGCGGATCCTACGAGCAGTACTTC
TRBV4-3	TRBJ2-1	NA	NA	CASSLRGDLYNEQFF	TGCGCCAGCAGCCTGAGGGGGGACCTCTACAATGAGCAGTTCTTC
TRBV14	TRBJ2-5	NA	TRBD2	CASSLLAGGGETQYF	TGTGCCAGCAGCCTCTTAGCGGGAGGCGGAGAGACCCAGTACTTC
TRBV5-4	TRBJ1-2	few	NA	CATGAESGGYTF	TGTGCCACTGGAGCTGAGTCTGGTGGCTACACCTTC
TRBV3-1/TRBV3-2	TRBJ2-1	once	NA	CASSLGEHNEQFF	TGTGCCAGCAGCTTGGGCGAGCACAATGAGCAGTTCTTC
TRBV7-3	TRBJ2-1	NA	NA	CASSLMRGSYNEQFF	TGTGCCAGCAGCTTAATGAGGGGGTCCTACAATGAGCAGTTCTTC
TRBV24-1	TRBJ1-2	NA	NA	CATSASRANYGYTF	TGTGCCACCAGTGCCTCCAGGGCCAACTATGGCTACACCTTC
TRBV6-1	TRBJ1-6	NA	NA	CASGLSTPVYF	TGTGCCAGCGGCCTCTCGACCCCGGTATACTTT
TRBV11-3	TRBJ1-2	NA	TRBD1	CASSLDPTGQGASGGYTF	TGTGCCAGCAGCTTAGACCCCACCGGACAGGGGGCATCTGGAGGCTACACCTTC
TRBV10-2	TRBJ1-4	NA	NA	CASSESNLGRIATNEKLFF	TGCGCCAGCAGTGAGAGCAATTTGGGACGGATTGCAACTAATGAAAAACTGTTTTTT
TRBV10-3	TRBJ2-7	NA	NA	CAISEGTPEQYF	TGTGCCATCAGTGAAGGGACTCCCGAGCAGTACTTC
TRBV6-5	TRBJ2-1	NA	NA	CASRGSGFGEQFF	TGTGCCAGCAGGGGGAGTGGGTTCGGTGAGCAGTTCTTC
TRBV27	TRBJ1-1	NA	NA	CASSLYRRGEGSNTEAFF	TGTGCCAGCAGTTTATATCGTCGTGGGGAGGGTTCCAACACTGAAGCTTTCTTT
TRBV30	TRBJ1-5	NA	NA	CAWSVISSSQHF	TGTGCCTGGAGTGTCATCTCAAGCTCCCAGCATTTT
TRBV7-9	TRBJ2-5	NA	NA	CASSHPVWGRGETQYF	TGTGCCAGCAGTCATCCCGTTTGGGGCAGGGGAGAGACCCAGTACTTC
TRBV24-1	TRBJ1-2	NA	TRBD1	CATSENRGGYTF	TGTGCCACCAGTGAAAACAGGGGAGGCTACACCTTC
TRBV4-1	TRBJ2-2	NA	NA	CASSQGLRAANTGELFF	TGCGCCAGCAGCCAAGGTCTCAGAGCAGCGAACACCGGGGAGCTGTTTTTT
TRBV5-5	TRBJ2-7	NA	TRBD2	CASSTAGGPYEQYF	TGTGCCAGCAGCACCGCGGGGGGGCCCTACGAGCAGTACTTC
TRBV18	TRBJ1-2	NA	NA	CASSPPSGPGGGYTF	TGTGCCAGCTCACCTCCCTCCGGGCCGGGGGGAGGCTACACCTTC
TRBV7-9	TRBJ2-7	once	TRBD2	CASSLEDWGLAGGNEQYF	TGTGCCAGCAGCTTAGAGGATTGGGGACTAGCGGGAGGTAACGAGCAGTACTTC
TRBV6-5	TRBJ1-2	NA	NA	CASNLQGRDYGYTF	TGTGCCAGCAACCTCCAGGGGCGCGACTATGGCTACACCTTC
TRBV7-8	TRBJ2-7	NA	NA	CASSLIADSSYEQYF	TGTGCCAGCAGCTTAATAGCGGATAGCTCCTACGAGCAGTACTTC